A selection of T cell receptor beta chains follows, all from one sample in a study of cytomegalovirus exposure and HLA in healthy donors. Repertoires were generated with immunoSEQ multiplex PCR, while TCRdb's copy carries only in-frame clones and drops some. Seen here are about 150,000 clones, 70% to 80% observed once, and the top ten hold under 2.5%. Sequenced material: PBMCs. The source of these receptors is a woman in her sixties or seventies in good health and CMV-seropositive. The CDR3 runs from the conserved cysteine through the conserved F or W. The D gene is left open where the match is weak. Rows may omit the clone size; those that give it use once, few, many or a size class.

j_call clone_size d_call v_call cdr3_aa cdr3_nt
TRBJ1-2 . . TRBV9 CASSVGQPNYGYTF TGTGCCAGCAGCGTAGGACAGCCAAACTATGGCTACACCTTC
TRBJ2-7 few TRBD2 TRBV5-1 CASSLDGGRLEQYF TGCGCCAGCAGCTTGGATGGCGGGAGACTCGAGCAGTACTTC
TRBJ2-2 few . TRBV10-2 CASSALSPGELFF TGCGCCAGCAGTGCCCTTTCCCCCGGGGAGCTGTTTTTT
TRBJ1-2 . TRBD1 TRBV5-1 CASSLAQGAAYYGYTF TGCGCCAGCAGCTTGGCCCAGGGGGCGGCCTACTATGGCTACACCTTC
TRBJ2-3 . . TRBV5-1 CASATDSSTDTQYF TGCGCCAGCGCTACGGACAGCTCCACAGATACGCAGTATTTT
TRBJ2-7 . TRBD1 TRBV28 CASSFHRGQSYEQYF TGTGCCAGCAGTTTTCACAGGGGTCAGAGCTACGAGCAGTACTTC
TRBJ1-2 once TRBD1 TRBV6-1 CASSWTGAVGYTF TGTGCCAGCAGTTGGACAGGGGCCGTTGGCTACACCTTC
TRBJ2-7 few TRBD2 TRBV4-1 CASSRTSAGSSYEQYF TGCGCCAGCAGTCGGACTAGCGCGGGTAGCTCCTACGAGCAGTACTTC
TRBJ1-4 . TRBD1 TRBV10-2 CASSWDRGNEKLFF TGCGCCAGCAGCTGGGACAGGGGGAACGAAAAACTGTTTTTT
TRBJ2-2 . . TRBV9 CASSASGAANTGELFF TGTGCCAGCAGCGCCTCCGGTGCGGCTAACACCGGGGAGCTGTTTTTT
TRBJ1-1 few . TRBV5-1 CASSLSPTAGGSEAFF TGCGCCAGCAGCTTGTCCCCGACAGCGGGTGGGAGTGAAGCTTTCTTT
TRBJ1-4 . TRBD1 TRBV14 CASSRNRGPNEKLFF TGTGCCAGCAGCCGAAACAGGGGGCCTAATGAAAAACTGTTTTTT
TRBJ2-2 . TRBD1 TRBV19 CASIWTGGTGELFF TGTGCCAGTATCTGGACAGGGGGCACCGGGGAGCTGTTTTTT
TRBJ2-2 . TRBD1 TRBV5-1 CASSLDRGLPTGELFF TGCGCCAGCAGCTTGGACAGGGGCCTTCCCACCGGGGAGCTGTTTTTT
TRBJ2-5 . TRBD2 TRBV10-1 CASSLGPGGREETQYF TGCGCCAGCAGCCTAGGGCCGGGAGGTAGGGAAGAGACCCAGTACTTC
TRBJ1-6 few TRBD1 TRBV6-1 CASSAAQGAYNSPLHF TGTGCCAGCAGTGCCGCACAGGGGGCATATAATTCACCCCTCCACTTT
TRBJ2-7 . TRBD2 TRBV2 CASSSGTSGYEQYF TGTGCCAGCAGTTCCGGGACTAGCGGCTACGAGCAGTACTTC
TRBJ1-2 . TRBD1 TRBV5-1 CASSLRSGQENYGYTF TGCGCCAGCAGCTTGCGGTCAGGACAGGAGAACTATGGCTACACCTTC
TRBJ2-3 few TRBD2 TRBV2 CASTPGGREGDTQYF TGTGCCAGCACCCCGGGAGGCCGAGAGGGAGATACGCAGTATTTT
TRBJ1-1 . . TRBV5-1 CASSSGQLQATEAFF TGCGCCAGCAGCTCCGGACAGCTCCAAGCCACTGAAGCTTTCTTT
TRBJ1-1 . . TRBV28 CASSGDRLITEAFF TGTGCCAGCAGCGGCGACAGATTGATCACTGAAGCTTTCTTT
TRBJ2-3 . . TRBV9 CASSKAIAEDTQYF TGTGCCAGCAGCAAGGCAATAGCAGAAGATACGCAGTATTTT
TRBJ2-5 . . TRBV19 CASSTGQSRETQYF TGTGCCAGTAGTACAGGACAGTCACGGGAGACCCAGTACTTC
TRBJ2-7 . . TRBV19 CATSKQGYHEQYF TGTGCCACCTCAAAACAGGGTTACCACGAGCAGTACTTC
TRBJ2-6 many TRBD1 TRBV5-1 CASSLGGQGTHGANVLTF TGCGCCAGCAGCTTGGGGGGACAGGGGACTCATGGGGCCAACGTCCTGACTTTC
TRBJ1-1 . . TRBV4-1 CASSQTVNGMNTEAFF TGCGCCAGCAGCCAGACCGTAAACGGGATGAACACTGAAGCTTTCTTT
TRBJ2-7 . TRBD1 TRBV19 CASSILGRTGLYEQYF TGTGCCAGTAGTATACTCGGGCGGACAGGGCTATACGAGCAGTACTTC
TRBJ2-7 few . TRBV19 CASSILAGYEQYF TGTGCCAGTAGTATTCTTGCGGGCTACGAGCAGTACTTC
TRBJ2-1 . . TRBV15 CATSRAGGSYNEQFF TGTGCCACCAGCAGAGCAGGGGGGTCCTACAATGAGCAGTTCTTC
TRBJ2-4 . TRBD1 TRBV6-1 CASSEGTGKNIQYF TGTGCCAGCAGCGAAGGGACAGGGAAAAACATTCAGTACTTC